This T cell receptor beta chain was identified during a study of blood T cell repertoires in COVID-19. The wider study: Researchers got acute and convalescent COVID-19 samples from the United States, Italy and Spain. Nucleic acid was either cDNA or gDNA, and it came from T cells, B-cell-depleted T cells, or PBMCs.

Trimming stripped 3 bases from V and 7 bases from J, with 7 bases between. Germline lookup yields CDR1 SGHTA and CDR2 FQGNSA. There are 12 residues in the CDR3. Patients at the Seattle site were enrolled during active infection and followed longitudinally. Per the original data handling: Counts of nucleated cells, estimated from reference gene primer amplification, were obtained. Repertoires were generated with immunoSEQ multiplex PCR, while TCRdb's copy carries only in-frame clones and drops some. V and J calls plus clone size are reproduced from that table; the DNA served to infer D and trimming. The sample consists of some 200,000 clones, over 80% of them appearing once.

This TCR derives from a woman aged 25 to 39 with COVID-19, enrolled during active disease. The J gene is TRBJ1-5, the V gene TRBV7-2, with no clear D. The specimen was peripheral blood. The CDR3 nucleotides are TGTGCCAGCAGCTTGCCGGGACAGCCCCAGCATTTT. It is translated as CASSLPGQPQHF.